This T cell receptor (beta chain) was found in a study of shared clonotypes between healthy human individuals. Study in general: Those who served as donors were a couple of women and three men between the ages of 18 and 49. Study-wide results and limits: Memory subsets generally showed lower estimated richness than naive subsets. Clonotypes which were not shared had lower generation probabilities than clonotypes that all four donors shared.

Trimming took 6 bases from V and 1 from J; bases not matched to a gene: 6. CDR1 MNHEY and CDR2 SMNVEV come from the germline V gene (reference sequence). This CDR3 comprises 16 residues. Selected positively for CCR7 and CD45RO-negative, naive CD8 cells excluded terminally differentiated effector memory CD45RA+ cells. Worth noting for this clone: The antigen remains undetermined.

Under the authors' procedure: ImmunoSEQ junction-only sequences lacked quality scores, so their filtering differed. Produced via immunoSEQ multiplex PCR; TCRdb's table is partial and in-frame only. The DNA gave D and trimming, while V, J and clone size come from that table. The repertoire consists of around 1.9 million clones, with 90% to 95% occurring once and the leading ten covering 1.5% to 2%. The sequencing input was naive CD8+ T cells from PBMCs. This TCR was recovered from a man in his late teens or twenties in good health. Some clones in this sample may be carry-over from other donors' samples. The rearrangement uses TRBV27 and TRBJ1-5; TRBD1 matches 10 bases. CDR3 amino acids: CASSPRQGASNQPQHF. The CDR3 nucleotides are TGTGCCAGCAGCCCCAGACAGGGGGCGAGCAATCAGCCCCAGCATTTT.